This is a list of T cell receptor beta chains from one sample in a study of control samples from healthy donors and cancer patients. The repertoire was sequenced with immunoSEQ multiplex PCR; TCRdb's copy has only in-frame clones and lacks some. This sample has roughly 400,000 clones, with around 90% found just once. The sequenced sample consisted of PBMCs. These receptors were obtained from a man in his forties with head and neck cancer. CDR3s include the opening cysteine and the closing phenylalanine or tryptophan. D genes are given only for firm matches. The size entry is marked missing in some rows and otherwise reads once, few, many or a size class.

V gene,clone size,D gene,J gene,CDR3 DNA,CDR3 protein
TRBV6-5,-,TRBD2,TRBJ2-1,TGTGCCAGCAGTTACTCGTTAGCGGGAACCTACAATGAGCAGTTCTTC,CASSYSLAGTYNEQFF
TRBV11-2,-,TRBD2,TRBJ2-1,TGTGCCAGCAGCTTAGGCGGGACTACCCGATCCTCCAATGAGCAGTTCTTC,CASSLGGTTRSSNEQFF
TRBV19,-,-,TRBJ2-2,TGTGCCAGTAGTATAGTTGGGGGGCCCGGGGAGCTGTTTTTT,CASSIVGGPGELFF
TRBV7-9,few,-,TRBJ1-2,TGTGCCAGCAGCTTAAACTATGGCTACACCTTC,CASSLNYGYTF
TRBV10-3,-,-,TRBJ1-4,TGTGCCATCAGTGAAGGTGGGGGCGGAGAAGAAAAACTGTTTTTT,CAISEGGGGEEKLFF
TRBV5-1,-,TRBD2,TRBJ2-3,TGCGCCAGCAGCACGTTAGCGGGGGTCGGCACAGATACGCAGTATTTT,CASSTLAGVGTDTQYF
TRBV21-1,-,-,TRBJ2-7,TGTGCCAGCAGCTCCCCTGGGAGGGGTGGAGAGCAGTACTTC,CASSSPGRGGEQYF
TRBV5-6,-,-,TRBJ1-3,TGTGCCAGCAGCCTCGAGGACGTTGGAAACACCATATATTTT,CASSLEDVGNTIYF
TRBV6-2/TRBV6-3,-,-,TRBJ1-1,TGTGCCAGCAGTTACCCCAGGGACCCTGAAGCTTTCTTT,CASSYPRDPEAFF
TRBV19,-,-,TRBJ2-7,TGTGCCAGTAGTATAACGAGCGCAGGGTCCTACGAGCAGTACTTC,CASSITSAGSYEQYF
TRBV27,-,TRBD2,TRBJ2-2,TGTGCCAGCAGTTGGGGGACTAGCGGGAATCCCGGGGAGCTGTTTTTT,CASSWGTSGNPGELFF
TRBV5-1,few,TRBD2,TRBJ2-7,TGCGCCAGCAGCTTGGAGATAGCGGGACAAAACACCTACGAGCAGTACTTC,CASSLEIAGQNTYEQYF
TRBV7-9,-,TRBD1,TRBJ2-3,TGTGCCAGCAGCCCGAGCCAGGGGGCCGGGGCCACAGATACGCAGTATTTT,CASSPSQGAGATDTQYF
TRBV4-2,once,-,TRBJ1-2,TGTGCCAGCAGCCCAGCCGGTGGGGGAAGGAATGGCTACACCTTC,CASSPAGGGRNGYTF
TRBV14,-,-,TRBJ2-3,TGTGCCAGCAGCCAGATCGGCCCGGATACGCAGTATTTT,CASSQIGPDTQYF
TRBV6-5,-,-,TRBJ2-7,TGTGCCAGCAGAACTCTCGGACCCTCCTACGAGCAGTACTTC,CASRTLGPSYEQYF
TRBV28,-,-,TRBJ2-3,TGTGCCAGCAGTCTGCCCTTCAGGGTGAGCACAGATACGCAGTATTTT,CASSLPFRVSTDTQYF
TRBV7-9,-,-,TRBJ1-2,TGTGCCAGCAGCTTATTCCCTAACTATGGCTACACCTTC,CASSLFPNYGYTF
TRBV9,once,-,TRBJ1-6,TGTGCCAGCAGCTTCTCAGGGAACGCGGGTTCACCCCTCCACTTT,CASSFSGNAGSPLHF
TRBV5-4,-,-,TRBJ2-2,TGTGCCAGCAGCTTGGCCGGGACCTACACCGGGGAGCTGTTTTTT,CASSLAGTYTGELFF
TRBV28,-,TRBD1,TRBJ1-3,TGTGCCAGCAGTTCAGGGGGCTACTCTGGAAACACCATATATTTT,CASSSGGYSGNTIYF
TRBV30,once,-,TRBJ2-1,TGTGCCTGGAGTGTGGGTCTGGACAATGAGCAGTTCTTC,CAWSVGLDNEQFF
TRBV15,-,TRBD1,TRBJ2-1,TGTGCCACCAGCAGCAGGGGGTCCTACAATGAGCAGTTCTTC,CATSSRGSYNEQFF
TRBV2,-,-,TRBJ1-4,TGTGCCAGCACAGAGTTCGGGGTGGACGAAAAACTGTTTTTT,CASTEFGVDEKLFF
TRBV4-3,-,TRBD1,TRBJ2-2,TGCGCCAGCAGTATGGGACAGGGGGCAACCGGGGAGCTGTTTTTT,CASSMGQGATGELFF
TRBV27,-,-,TRBJ2-1,TGTGCCAGCAGTCCCCTGACTCGGGGCTCCTACAATGAGCAGTTCTTC,CASSPLTRGSYNEQFF
TRBV19,-,TRBD1,TRBJ1-1,TGTGCCAGTAGGACAGGGGGCTTGAACACTGAAGCTTTCTTT,CASRTGGLNTEAFF
TRBV28,-,-,TRBJ1-1,TGTGCCAGCAGTCCATACGGGGAAAACACTGAAGCTTTCTTT,CASSPYGENTEAFF
TRBV19,-,-,TRBJ1-1,TGTGCCAGTAGTCGGCGAGAGGGGGACGTGGCTGAAGCTTTCTTT,CASSRREGDVAEAFF
TRBV7-2,-,-,TRBJ2-3,TGTGCCAGCAGCTTCAATCGGGGGTCCACAGATACGCAGTATTTT,CASSFNRGSTDTQYF
TRBV12-3/TRBV12-4,-,-,TRBJ1-4,TGTGCCAGCACCCCGGGAGGGGGGGAAAAACTGTTTTTT,CASTPGGGEKLFF
TRBV7-3,-,-,TRBJ1-1,TGTGCCAGCAGCCCCGGGACACGGGGCACTGAAGCTTTCTTT,CASSPGTRGTEAFF
TRBV2,-,-,TRBJ1-1,TGTGCCAGCAGTGTAGAAGCTTTCTTT,CASSVEAFF
TRBV2,-,-,TRBJ2-4,TGTGCCAGCACAGAGGAAAACATTCAGTACTTC,CASTEENIQYF
TRBV19,few,-,TRBJ1-1,TGTGCCAGTAGTATAGCAGGCTCGCGGACTTTCTTT,CASSIAGSRTFF
TRBV28,-,-,TRBJ1-6,TGTGCCAGCAGTTTGTGGAGTTCGGATTCACCCCTCCACTTT,CASSLWSSDSPLHF
TRBV6-6,-,TRBD2,TRBJ2-7,TGTGCCAGCAGTCCTCCCTTTAGCGGGGGGGGCCGCGAGCAGTACTTC,CASSPPFSGGGREQYF
TRBV5-1,-,-,TRBJ1-1,TGCGCCAGCAGCCCCTCAGTGGGGGGGGCGAAGGCTGAAGCTTTCTTT,CASSPSVGGAKAEAFF
TRBV2,-,TRBD2,TRBJ2-1,TGTGCCAGCAGTTCTCGTCTAGCGGGGTCCTACAATGAGCAGTTCTTC,CASSSRLAGSYNEQFF
TRBV27,-,TRBD1,TRBJ1-5,TGTGCCAGCAGAGCCGGGACAGGGAGGATAGAGCCCCAGCATTTT,CASRAGTGRIEPQHF
TRBV5-6,-,-,TRBJ2-2,TGTGCCAGCAGCGAAGCCGGGAACCCTGAGTTCGGGGAGCTGTTTTTT,CASSEAGNPEFGELFF
TRBV6-5,-,TRBD1,TRBJ1-1,TGTGCCAGCAACAGGGGTGACCCGCTGAACACTGAAGCTTTCTTT,CASNRGDPLNTEAFF
TRBV28,-,-,TRBJ2-7,TGTGCCAGCAGCCCGACTTTCGCCTACGAGCAGTACTTC,CASSPTFAYEQYF
TRBV7-2,-,-,TRBJ2-2,TGTGCCAGCGCTTGGGTTAGCTCGGGTACCGGGGAGCTGTTTTTT,CASAWVSSGTGELFF
TRBV30,-,TRBD1,TRBJ1-2,TGTGCCCGCCGGAGGGGGACAGCCTATGGCTACACCTTC,CARRRGTAYGYTF
TRBV19,-,-,TRBJ2-7,TGTGCCAGTAGGCGGGGAGGTGGGACATACTACGAGCAGTACTTC,CASRRGGGTYYEQYF
TRBV28,once,-,TRBJ1-3,TGTGCCAGCAGTTTATTAGCCGCGAACTCTGGAAACACCATATATTTT,CASSLLAANSGNTIYF
TRBV5-1,-,TRBD2,TRBJ2-5,TGCGCCAGCAGCTTCAACACACTAGCGGGGGGGCCGGAGACCCAGTACTTC,CASSFNTLAGGPETQYF
TRBV5-5,-,-,TRBJ1-2,TGTGCCAGCAGCTTGACTGGGCCTGGGGACGGCTACACCTTC,CASSLTGPGDGYTF
TRBV7-8,-,-,TRBJ1-1,TGTGCCAGCAGCTTAAGTAGGACAATTGTTGGCACTGAAGCTTTCTTT,CASSLSRTIVGTEAFF
TRBV5-1,-,TRBD1,TRBJ1-1,TGCGCCAGCAGCTCCCCACCCGGACAGGTTCAGAACACTGAAGCTTTCTTT,CASSSPPGQVQNTEAFF
TRBV18,-,-,TRBJ1-1,TGTGCCAGCTCACCATCGGGAAACACTGAAGCTTTCTTT,CASSPSGNTEAFF